In its sample, the clone carrying this T cell receptor beta chain was seen many times. Antigen specificity is unknown. Trimming pared 7 bases from V and 3 bases from J, leaving 12 bases between. The CDR3 runs to 13 residues. CDR1 is SGHTA, CDR2 FQGNSA, per germline. This entry comes from a study of T cell repertoires in cytomegalovirus infection. About the study: From public TCR beta signatures came an indication of both CMV infection and matching HLA type. Study-wide results and limits: The study found HLA-C-restricted CMV-specific TCR beta clonotypes dominating the ex vivo response. Accumulated public TCR beta family frequency recognized individuals carrying CMV together with the relevant HLA.

TCRdb re-called the reads through MiXCR, storing one row per CDR3 protein. Here the sample spans approximately 190,000 distinct CDR3 sequences, 8.5% to 10% being singletons. The clonotype originates from a human donor in good health (CMV status not recorded). Some clones in this sample may be carry-over from other donors' samples. The sample taken for sequencing was PBMCs. The chain employs TRBV7-2 and TRBJ1-1; D gene ambiguous. CDR3 in amino acids: CASNIARDTEAFF. CDR3 DNA sequence: TGTGCCAGCAATATAGCCCGGGACACTGAAGCTTTCTTT. Full variable domain (rest looked up from reference TRBV7-2 and TRBJ1-1): GAGVSQSPSNKVTEKGKDVELRCDPISGHTALYWYRQSLGQGLEFLIYFQGNSAPDKSGLPSDRFSAERTGGSVSTLTIQRTQQEDSAVYLCASNIARDTEAFFGQGTRLTVV.